Listed below are T cell receptor beta chains from one sample, sequenced in a study of cytomegalovirus exposure and HLA in healthy donors. The method was immunoSEQ multiplex PCR; TCRdb's version includes in-frame clones alone and lacks a portion of them. The table shows 150,000 to 200,000 clones, with 80% to 85% occurring only once. Input material: PBMCs. The receptors come from a man younger than 40 in good health and CMV-seropositive. Both conserved end residues are part of each CDR3. The D gene is left open where the match is weak. Expanded clones get a size class; other rows say once, few or many, or leave the size out.

V	D	J	size	DNA	CDR3
TRBV7-2	TRBD2	TRBJ2-1	once	TGTGCCAGCAGCCAGAGAGCGGGGGGACTATACAATGAGCAGTTCTTC	CASSQRAGGLYNEQFF
TRBV6-1	TRBD2	TRBJ2-5	-	TGTGCCAGCAGTGGTACTAGCGGGAGGGCCGGGGAGACCCAGTACTTC	CASSGTSGRAGETQYF
TRBV5-8	-	TRBJ1-2	-	TGTGCCAGCAGCTTGTCTCTGCAGAACTATGGCTACACCTTC	CASSLSLQNYGYTF
TRBV5-4	TRBD2	TRBJ2-7	-	TGTGCCAGCAGCTTGTTCCTAGCGGGGCGTGAGCAGTACTTC	CASSLFLAGREQYF
TRBV6-5	TRBD1	TRBJ1-2	-	TGTGCCAGCAGTTCCCGGGACAGGGTCTGGTATGGCTACACCTTC	CASSSRDRVWYGYTF
TRBV29-1	TRBD2	TRBJ2-1	once	TGCAGCGTTGTAAAGCGGGAGGACTCCTACAATGAGCAGTTCTTC	CSVVKREDSYNEQFF
TRBV6-1	TRBD2	TRBJ2-3	many	TGTGCCAGCAGTGAAGTGGCGGGAGGGCAGGGCGCAGATACGCAGTATTTT	CASSEVAGGQGADTQYF
TRBV10-3	-	TRBJ1-2	-	TGTGCCATCAGTGAGTCGACAGGTTATGGCTACACCTTC	CAISESTGYGYTF
TRBV28	-	TRBJ1-4	-	TGTGCCAGCAGTTCCTCGGACCGGGGTGAAAAACTGTTTTTT	CASSSSDRGEKLFF
TRBV4-3	-	TRBJ1-6	-	TGCGCCAGCAGCCAAGGGGGGGTAATCAATTCACCCCTCCACTTT	CASSQGGVINSPLHF
TRBV19	TRBD1	TRBJ1-3	-	TGTGCCAGTAGTATGGACAGGGGTTCTGGAAACACCATATATTTT	CASSMDRGSGNTIYF
TRBV6-5	-	TRBJ1-2	-	TGTGCCAGCAGTTACTCTTCCTACAGTTCTAACTATGGCTACACCTTC	CASSYSSYSSNYGYTF
TRBV19	TRBD2	TRBJ2-1	few	TGTGCCAGTAGTATAGTAGGAGCGGGAGGTAATGAGCAGTTCTTC	CASSIVGAGGNEQFF
TRBV7-8	-	TRBJ1-2	-	TGTGCCAGCAGCGCGACAGTGGATGGCTACACCTTC	CASSATVDGYTF
TRBV2	-	TRBJ1-1	-	TGTGCCAGCACCCGAGAGGGTAAGGGGGACACTGAAGCTTTCTTT	CASTREGKGDTEAFF
TRBV9	TRBD1	TRBJ2-7	-	TGTGCCAGCAGCGTTAACCCCGGGACAGCACACTACGAGCAGTACTTC	CASSVNPGTAHYEQYF
TRBV29-1	-	TRBJ2-3	-	TGCAGCGTTACTAGCATGAGCACAGATACGCAGTATTTT	CSVTSMSTDTQYF
TRBV6-1	-	TRBJ2-1	-	TGTGCCAGCAGTGTTAGCCCGAATCTTAATGAGCAGTTCTTC	CASSVSPNLNEQFF
TRBV30	TRBD1	TRBJ1-4	-	TGTGCCTGGAGTAACCGGGACAGGGGTAATGAAAAACTGTTTTTT	CAWSNRDRGNEKLFF
TRBV4-3	TRBD2	TRBJ2-1	once	TGCGCCAGCAGCGATGGACTAGCGGGGGCCCTTTACAATGAGCAGTTCTTC	CASSDGLAGALYNEQFF
TRBV9	-	TRBJ2-1	-	TGTGCCAGCAGCGTAGGGGTAGCGACTTACAATGAGCAGTTCTTC	CASSVGVATYNEQFF
TRBV5-1	-	TRBJ2-1	few	TGCGCCAGCAGCATGAGGAATGAGCAGTTCTTC	CASSMRNEQFF
TRBV9	TRBD2	TRBJ2-2	-	TGTGCCAGCAGCGAGCGGGGGGCGAACACCGGGGAGCTGTTTTTT	CASSERGANTGELFF
TRBV4-1	-	TRBJ2-1	-	TGCGCCAGCAGCCGAGGACATAGCTCCTACAATGAGCAGTTCTTC	CASSRGHSSYNEQFF
TRBV6-5	-	TRBJ2-2	-	TGTGCCAGCAGTTACTCTAGAATCACCGGGGAGCTGTTTTTT	CASSYSRITGELFF
TRBV4-1	TRBD2	TRBJ2-2	once	TGCGCCAGCAGCCGAAAAGCGGGAGAGTTTACCGGGGAGCTGTTTTTT	CASSRKAGEFTGELFF
TRBV7-8	-	TRBJ1-5	-	TGTGCCAGCAGCTTAGCGGGCCGCAGCAATCAGCCCCAGCATTTT	CASSLAGRSNQPQHF
TRBV5-1	TRBD2	TRBJ2-3	-	TGCGCCAGCAGCTTTGGCGGGAGCTGGACAGATACGCAGTATTTT	CASSFGGSWTDTQYF
TRBV29-1	TRBD1	TRBJ2-3	-	TGCAGCGCCGGAGCCGGGACAGGGGGGCCAGATACGCAGTATTTT	CSAGAGTGGPDTQYF
TRBV5-1	TRBD2	TRBJ2-3	-	TGCGCCAGCAGCAGGCAGACTAGCGGTAGCACAGATACGCAGTATTTT	CASSRQTSGSTDTQYF
TRBV7-9	TRBD1	TRBJ2-7	-	TGTGCCAGCAGCTTGACAGGGGTTTACGAGCAGTACTTC	CASSLTGVYEQYF
TRBV29-1	TRBD1	TRBJ1-2	-	TGCAGCTGTGAAGTGGGACAGGGTTATGGCTACACCTTC	CSCEVGQGYGYTF
TRBV18	-	TRBJ1-2	-	TGTGCCAGCTCACCCGTAGCTCCCGATGGCTACACCTTC	CASSPVAPDGYTF
TRBV5-1	-	TRBJ2-3	-	TGCGCCAGCAGCTTGGTTCTAAGAGGGAGTCGGGCCACAGATACGCAGTATTTT	CASSLVLRGSRATDTQYF
TRBV9	TRBD1	TRBJ2-7	-	TGTGCCAGCAGCGTACAAACAGGGGTATTATACGAGCAGTACTTC	CASSVQTGVLYEQYF
TRBV7-2	TRBD1	TRBJ2-5	few	TGTGCCAGCAGCTGGGGACAGGCCCAGATAGAGACCCAGTACTTC	CASSWGQAQIETQYF
TRBV29-1	TRBD2	TRBJ2-7	-	TGCAGCGTTGAAGAGGTGGCAGGTAGCGGGAGGATCTACGAGCAGTACTTC	CSVEEVAGSGRIYEQYF
TRBV5-1	TRBD1	TRBJ2-1	-	TGCGCCAGCAGCTCCGGACAGGGGACTTTTTACAATGAGCAGTTCTTC	CASSSGQGTFYNEQFF
TRBV5-1	TRBD1	TRBJ1-4	-	TGCGCCAGCAGCTTGGGACAGGGGGGTGAAAAACTGTTTTTT	CASSLGQGGEKLFF
TRBV11-3	-	TRBJ2-3	-	TGTGCCAGCAGCTTAGGGGCGGGATCAGGTAGCACAGATACGCAGTATTTT	CASSLGAGSGSTDTQYF
TRBV6-4	TRBD1	TRBJ2-6	-	TGTGCCAGCAGTGTCAACAGGGGTGCTGGGGCCAACGTCCTGACTTTC	CASSVNRGAGANVLTF
TRBV7-3	-	TRBJ2-2	once	TGTGCCAGCAGCTTCCAGGGGCGTAACACCGGGGAGCTGTTTTTT	CASSFQGRNTGELFF
TRBV9	-	TRBJ2-3	-	TGTGCCAGCAGCGTCACGAGGCGTTCAAGCACAGATACGCAGTATTTT	CASSVTRRSSTDTQYF
TRBV28	TRBD1	TRBJ2-3	-	TGTGCCAGCAGTTCCGGGACAGGGGCAGATACGCAGTATTTT	CASSSGTGADTQYF
TRBV2	-	TRBJ2-7	-	TGTGCCAGCAGCCCCCACCCTCTTCTCCAATCTAGCTCCTACGAGCAGTACTTC	CASSPHPLLQSSSYEQYF
TRBV7-8	TRBD1	TRBJ2-5	-	TGTGCCAGCAGACCTTTGACAGGGGGAGAGACCCAGTACTTC	CASRPLTGGETQYF
TRBV2	-	TRBJ2-5	once	TGTGCCAGCAGAGACCCGGGACACTATGCCCAAGAGACCCAGTACTTC	CASRDPGHYAQETQYF
TRBV25-1	-	TRBJ2-5	-	TGTGCCAGCAGTGAATACAGGGACCAAGAGACCCAGTACTTC	CASSEYRDQETQYF
TRBV7-9	-	TRBJ1-4	-	TGTGCCAGCACGGGTCCTAGGACAACCAGCCGTGAAAAACTGTTTTTT	CASTGPRTTSREKLFF
TRBV19	-	TRBJ1-5	-	TGTGCCAGTACCTGGGGGGTCCGCCAGCCCCAGCATTTT	CASTWGVRQPQHF
TRBV10-3	TRBD2	TRBJ2-1	-	TGTGCCATCAAGGATAGTAGCGGGGGGGATTACAATGAGCAGTTCTTC	CAIKDSSGGDYNEQFF
TRBV10-2	-	TRBJ2-5	-	TGCGCCAGCAGTGTGCCGGGGTCCAAAGAGACCCAGTACTTC	CASSVPGSKETQYF
TRBV27	-	TRBJ1-3	-	TGTGCCAGCAGTTTGTTCGGGGGTATCTCTGGAAACACCATATATTTT	CASSLFGGISGNTIYF
TRBV5-8	-	TRBJ2-7	-	TGTGCCAGCAGCTTGGGTGGGGAGAGGTCCTACGAGCAGTACTTC	CASSLGGERSYEQYF
TRBV19	TRBD1	TRBJ1-4	-	TGTGCCAGTAGTTCCTCCGGGACAGTAAATGAAAAACTGTTTTTT	CASSSSGTVNEKLFF
TRBV7-2	-	TRBJ2-5	-	TGTGCCAGCAGCTTAGGTTCAGCCGGGGAGACCCAGTACTTC	CASSLGSAGETQYF